The TCR beta chain under discussion was sequenced for a study of cytomegalovirus exposure and HLA in healthy donors. All donors participated as healthy donors of bone marrow. Nominal health characterized the donors when sampled, though unrecorded immune exposures were likely. Whole-study findings and limits: Rarity marked most TCR sequences, yet some public TCRs occurred in many donors. CMV serostatus was the sole immune exposure data available.

Turning to this clone: Its target is not known.

Amplification used 60 Vbeta primers and 13 Jbeta primers. Profiling relied on immunoSEQ multiplex PCR, and the TCRdb table lists in-frame clones only, not all of them. The table records approximately 170,000 clones, around 78% of them present only once. Germline CDR1 reads LNHDA; CDR2 reads SQIVND (reference sequence). This CDR3 comprises 13 residues. The V end lost 8 bases, the J end lost 4 bases, and 14 bases lay between the germline ends. The V and J genes are TRBV19 and TRBJ2-5; perhaps TRBD1 as D (6 bases). The TCR sequence derives from a woman in her twenties or thirties in good health and CMV-seropositive. What was sequenced was PBMCs. The CDR3 DNA sequence: TGTGCCAGTGAGGACAGCCGTCGAGAGACCCAGTACTTC. It yields the protein CASEDSRRETQYF.